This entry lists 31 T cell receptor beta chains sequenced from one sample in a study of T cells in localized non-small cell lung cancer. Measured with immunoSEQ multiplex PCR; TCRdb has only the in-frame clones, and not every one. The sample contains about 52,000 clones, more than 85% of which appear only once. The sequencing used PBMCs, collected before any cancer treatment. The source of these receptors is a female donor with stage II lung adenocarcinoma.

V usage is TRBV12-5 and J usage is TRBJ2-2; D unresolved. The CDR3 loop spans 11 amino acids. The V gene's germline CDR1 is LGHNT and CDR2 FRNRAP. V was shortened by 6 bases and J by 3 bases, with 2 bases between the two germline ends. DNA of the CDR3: TGTGCTAGTGGACACACCGGGGAGCTGTTTTTT. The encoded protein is CASGHTGELFF.

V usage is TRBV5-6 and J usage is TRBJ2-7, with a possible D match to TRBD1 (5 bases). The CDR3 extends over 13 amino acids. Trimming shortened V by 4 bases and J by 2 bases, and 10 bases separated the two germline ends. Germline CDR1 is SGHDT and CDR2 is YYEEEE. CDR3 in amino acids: CASSPTGPYEQYF. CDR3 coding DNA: TGTGCCAGCAGCCCCACAGGACCCTACGAGCAGTACTTC. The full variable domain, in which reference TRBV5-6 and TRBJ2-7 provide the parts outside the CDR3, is DAGVTQSPTHLIKTRGQQVTLRCSPKSGHDTVSWYQQALGQGPQFIFQYYEEEERQRGNFPDRFSGHQFPNYSSELNVNALLLGDSALYLCASSPTGPYEQYFGPGTRLTVT.

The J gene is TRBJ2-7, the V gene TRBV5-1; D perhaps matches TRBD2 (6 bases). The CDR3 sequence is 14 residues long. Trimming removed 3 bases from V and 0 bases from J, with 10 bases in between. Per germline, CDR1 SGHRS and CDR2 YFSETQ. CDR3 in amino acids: CASSSGGSSYEQYF. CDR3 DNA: TGCGCCAGCAGCTCTGGAGGGAGCTCCTACGAGCAGTACTTC. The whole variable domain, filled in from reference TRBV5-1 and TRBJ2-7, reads KAGVTQTPRYLIKTRGQQVTLSCSPISGHRSVSWYQQTPGQGLQFLFEYFSETQRNKGNFPGRFSGRQFSNSRSEMNVSTLELGDSALYLCASSSGGSSYEQYFGPGTRLTVT.

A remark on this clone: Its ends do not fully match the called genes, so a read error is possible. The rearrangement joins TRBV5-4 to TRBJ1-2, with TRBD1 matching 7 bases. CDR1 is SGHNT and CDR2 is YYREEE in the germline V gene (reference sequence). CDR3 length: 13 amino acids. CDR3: CASSPAQGEGCTF. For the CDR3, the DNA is TGTGCCAGCAGCCCGGCCCAGGGGGAAGGCTGCACCTTC.

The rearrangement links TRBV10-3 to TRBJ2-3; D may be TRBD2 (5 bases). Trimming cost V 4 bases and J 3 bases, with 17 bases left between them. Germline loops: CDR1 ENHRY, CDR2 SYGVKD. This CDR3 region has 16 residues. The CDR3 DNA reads TGTGCCATCAGTGCGGCGGGCAGAAACCCGACAGATACGCAGTATTTT. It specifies CAISAAGRNPTDTQYF.

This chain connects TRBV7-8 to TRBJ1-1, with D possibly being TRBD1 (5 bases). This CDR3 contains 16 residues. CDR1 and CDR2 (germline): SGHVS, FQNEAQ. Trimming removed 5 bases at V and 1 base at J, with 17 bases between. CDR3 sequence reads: CASSPSGGGTNTEAFF. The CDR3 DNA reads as TGTGCCAGCAGCCCCAGTGGTGGAGGGACGAACACTGAAGCTTTCTTT. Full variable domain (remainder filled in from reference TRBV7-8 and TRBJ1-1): GAGVSQSPRYKVAKRGQDVALRCDPISGHVSLFWYQQALGQGPEFLTYFQNEAQLDKSGLPSDRFFAERPEGSVSTLKIQRTQQEDSAVYLCASSPSGGGTNTEAFFGQGTRLTVV.

Here the CDR3 reads CASSLDSNSGNTIYF. For the CDR3, the DNA is TGTGCCAGCTCACTTGACAGTAACTCTGGAAACACCATATATTTT. The chain couples TRBV18 to TRBJ1-3; perhaps TRBD1 as D (5 bases). CDR1 and CDR2 from the germline V gene are KGHSH and LQKENI. This CDR3 has 15 amino acids. Trimming stripped 4 bases from V and 0 bases from J, with 10 bases between.

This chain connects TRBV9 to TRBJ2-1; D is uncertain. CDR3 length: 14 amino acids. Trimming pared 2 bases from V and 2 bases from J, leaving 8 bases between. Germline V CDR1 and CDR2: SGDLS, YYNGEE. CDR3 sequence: CASSVDGTYNEQFF. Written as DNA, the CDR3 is TGTGCCAGCAGCGTGGATGGGACCTACAATGAGCAGTTCTTC.

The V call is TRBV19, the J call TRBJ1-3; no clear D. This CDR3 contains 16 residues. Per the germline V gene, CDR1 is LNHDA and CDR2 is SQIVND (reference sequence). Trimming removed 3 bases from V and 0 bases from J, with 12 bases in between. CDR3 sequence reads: CASSIGLFNSGNTIYF. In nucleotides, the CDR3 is TGTGCCAGTAGTATTGGTCTGTTTAACTCTGGAAACACCATATATTTT.

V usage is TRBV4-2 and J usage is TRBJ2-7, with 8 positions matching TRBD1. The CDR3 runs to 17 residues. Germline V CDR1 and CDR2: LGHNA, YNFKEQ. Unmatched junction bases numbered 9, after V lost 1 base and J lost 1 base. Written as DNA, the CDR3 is TGTGCCAGCAGCCAAGGGTCAGGGGGCATTGAGTCCTACGAGCAGTACTTC. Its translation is CASSQGSGGIESYEQYF.

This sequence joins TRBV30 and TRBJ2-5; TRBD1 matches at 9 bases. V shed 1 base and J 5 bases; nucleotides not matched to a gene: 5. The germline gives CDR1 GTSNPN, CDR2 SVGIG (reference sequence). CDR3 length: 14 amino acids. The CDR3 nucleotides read TGTGCCTGGAGTGGGGGGACAGGGTATGAGACCCAGTACTTC. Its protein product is CAWSGGTGYETQYF.

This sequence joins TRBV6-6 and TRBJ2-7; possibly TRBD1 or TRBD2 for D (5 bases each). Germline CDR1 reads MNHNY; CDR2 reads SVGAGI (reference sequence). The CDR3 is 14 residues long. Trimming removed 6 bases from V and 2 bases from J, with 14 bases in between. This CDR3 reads CASSRDLNTYEQYF. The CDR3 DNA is TGTGCCAGCAGCCGGGACCTTAACACCTACGAGCAGTACTTC.

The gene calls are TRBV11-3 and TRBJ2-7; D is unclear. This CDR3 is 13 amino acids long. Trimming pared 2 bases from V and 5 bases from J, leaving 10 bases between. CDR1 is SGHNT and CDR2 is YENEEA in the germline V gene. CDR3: CASSLNSQNEQYF. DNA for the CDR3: TGTGCCAGCAGCTTAAACAGCCAGAACGAGCAGTACTTC.

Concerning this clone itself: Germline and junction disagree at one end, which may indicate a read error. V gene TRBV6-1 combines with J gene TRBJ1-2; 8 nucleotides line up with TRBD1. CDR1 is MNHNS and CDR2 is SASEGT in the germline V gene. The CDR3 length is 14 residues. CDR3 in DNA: TGTGCCAGCACCGGACAGGGAGGCTTTTATGACTACACCTTC. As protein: CASTGQGGFYDYTF.

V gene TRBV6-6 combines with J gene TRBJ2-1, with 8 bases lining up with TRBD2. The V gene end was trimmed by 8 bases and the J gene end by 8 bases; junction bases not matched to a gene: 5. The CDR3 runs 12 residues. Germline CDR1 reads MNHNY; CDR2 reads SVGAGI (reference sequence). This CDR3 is CASRRGEDEQFF. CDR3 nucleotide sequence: TGTGCCAGCCGGCGGGGGGAGGATGAGCAGTTCTTC.

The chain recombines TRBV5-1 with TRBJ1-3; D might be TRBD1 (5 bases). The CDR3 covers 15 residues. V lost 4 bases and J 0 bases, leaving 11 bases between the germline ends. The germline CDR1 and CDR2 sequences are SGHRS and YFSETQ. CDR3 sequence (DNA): TGCGCCAGCAGCACCGCGGGGGGCTCTGGAAACACCATATATTTT. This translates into CASSTAGGSGNTIYF.

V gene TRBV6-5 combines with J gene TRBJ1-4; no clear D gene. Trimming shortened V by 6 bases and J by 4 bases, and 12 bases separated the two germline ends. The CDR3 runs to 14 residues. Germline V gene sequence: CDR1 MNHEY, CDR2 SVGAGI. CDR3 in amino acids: CASSHTRHNEKLFF. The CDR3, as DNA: TGTGCCAGCAGCCACACCCGCCATAATGAAAAACTGTTTTTT.

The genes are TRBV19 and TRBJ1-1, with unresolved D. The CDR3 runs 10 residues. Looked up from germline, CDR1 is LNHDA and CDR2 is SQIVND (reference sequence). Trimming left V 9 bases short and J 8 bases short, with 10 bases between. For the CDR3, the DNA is TGTGCCAGAGGAACCAGGGAAGCTTTCTTT. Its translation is CARGTREAFF.

The CDR3 loop is CASSSTGRRQPQHF. CDR3 nucleotide sequence: TGTGCCAGCAGCTCGACAGGGCGTAGACAGCCCCAGCATTTT. V usage is TRBV5-8 and J usage is TRBJ1-5; TRBD1 matches at 7 bases. Germline V CDR1 and CDR2: SGHTS, YDEGEE. The CDR3 runs 14 residues. Germline trimming cut 3 bases from V and 7 bases from J; bases unmatched to any gene: 7.

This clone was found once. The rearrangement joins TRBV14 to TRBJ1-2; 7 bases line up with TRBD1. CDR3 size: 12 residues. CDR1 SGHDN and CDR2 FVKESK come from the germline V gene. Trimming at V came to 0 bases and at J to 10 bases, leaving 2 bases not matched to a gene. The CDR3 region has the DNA TGTGCCAGCAGCCAAGAAGGGACAGACTACACCTTC. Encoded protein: CASSQEGTDYTF.

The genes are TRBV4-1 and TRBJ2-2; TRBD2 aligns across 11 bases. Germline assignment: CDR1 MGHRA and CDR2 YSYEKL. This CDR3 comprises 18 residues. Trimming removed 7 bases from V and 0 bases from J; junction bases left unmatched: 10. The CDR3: CASTWPSGGFANTGELFF. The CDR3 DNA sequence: TGCGCCAGCACCTGGCCTAGCGGGGGGTTCGCGAACACCGGGGAGCTGTTTTTT.

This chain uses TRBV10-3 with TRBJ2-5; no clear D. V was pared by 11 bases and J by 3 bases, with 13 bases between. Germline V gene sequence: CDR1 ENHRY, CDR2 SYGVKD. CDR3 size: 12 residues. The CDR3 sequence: CAPSFGEETQYF. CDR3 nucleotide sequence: TGTGCCCCTTCTTTTGGGGAAGAGACCCAGTACTTC.

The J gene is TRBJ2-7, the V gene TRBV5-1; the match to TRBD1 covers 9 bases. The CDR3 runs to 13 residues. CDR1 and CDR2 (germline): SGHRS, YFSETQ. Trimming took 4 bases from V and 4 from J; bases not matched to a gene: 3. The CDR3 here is CASSTGTGYEQYF. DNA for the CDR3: TGCGCCAGCAGCACCGGGACAGGGTACGAGCAGTACTTC.

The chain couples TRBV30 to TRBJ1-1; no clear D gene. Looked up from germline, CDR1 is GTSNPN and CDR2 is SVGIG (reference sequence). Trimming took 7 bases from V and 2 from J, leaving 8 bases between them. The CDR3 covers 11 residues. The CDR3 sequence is CASRTNTEAFF. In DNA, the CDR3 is TGTGCCTCCAGGACCAACACTGAAGCTTTCTTT.

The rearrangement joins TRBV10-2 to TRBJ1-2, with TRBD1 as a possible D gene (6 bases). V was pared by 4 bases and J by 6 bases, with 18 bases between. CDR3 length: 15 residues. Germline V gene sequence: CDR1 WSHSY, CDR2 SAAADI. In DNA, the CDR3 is TGCGCCAGCAGTGCGCTTACAGGGCACGGGGATGGCTACACCTTC. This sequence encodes CASSALTGHGDGYTF.

The CDR3 bases are TGTGCCAGCTCACCACAAGGCAATCAGCCCCAGCATTTT. Translating gives CASSPQGNQPQHF. This chain uses TRBV18 with TRBJ1-5; D unclear. The germline V gene encodes CDR1 KGHSH and CDR2 LQKENI. Trimming shortened V by 1 base and J by 2 bases, and 3 bases separated the two germline ends. This CDR3 has 13 residues. Complete variable domain (other parts from reference TRBV18 and TRBJ1-5): NAGVMQNPRHLVRRRGQEARLRCSPMKGHSHVYWYRQLPEEGLKFMVYLQKENIIDESGMPKERFSAEFPKEGPSILRIQQVVRGDSAAYFCASSPQGNQPQHFGDGTRLSIL.

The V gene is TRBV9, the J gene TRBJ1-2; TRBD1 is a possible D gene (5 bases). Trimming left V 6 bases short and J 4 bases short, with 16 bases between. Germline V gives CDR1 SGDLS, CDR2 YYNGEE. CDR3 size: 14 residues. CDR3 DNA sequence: TGTGCCAGCACCAATCTCGGTCAGGGCTATGGCTACACCTTC. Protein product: CASTNLGQGYGYTF. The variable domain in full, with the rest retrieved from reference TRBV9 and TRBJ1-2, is DSGVTQTPKHLITATGQRVTLRCSPRSGDLSVYWYQQSLDQGLQFLIQYYNGEERAKGNILERFSAQQFPDLHSELNLSSLELGDSALYFCASTNLGQGYGYTFGSGTRLTVV.

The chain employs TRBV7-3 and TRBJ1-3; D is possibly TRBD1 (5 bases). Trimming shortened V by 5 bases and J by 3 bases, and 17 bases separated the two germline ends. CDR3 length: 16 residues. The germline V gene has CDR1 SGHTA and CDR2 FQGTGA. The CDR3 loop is CASSLHPGGSGNTIYF. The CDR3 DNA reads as TGTGCCAGCAGCCTCCACCCCGGGGGGAGTGGAAACACCATATATTTT. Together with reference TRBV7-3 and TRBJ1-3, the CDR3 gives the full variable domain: GAGVSQTPSNKVTEKGKYVELRCDPISGHTALYWYRQSLGQGPEFLIYFQGTGAADDSGLPNDRFFAVRPEGSVSTLKIQRTERGDSAVYLCASSLHPGGSGNTIYFGEGSWLTVV.

CDR3: CASKGRGSANTGELFF. As DNA, the CDR3 is TGTGCCAGCAAGGGCCGGGGTAGTGCTAACACCGGGGAGCTGTTTTTT. The chain combines TRBV25-1 with TRBJ2-2, with D tentatively TRBD2 (5 bases). The CDR3 has 16 residues. V lost 7 bases and J lost 2, with 17 bases in between. Germline CDR1 reads MGHDK; CDR2 reads SYGVNS.

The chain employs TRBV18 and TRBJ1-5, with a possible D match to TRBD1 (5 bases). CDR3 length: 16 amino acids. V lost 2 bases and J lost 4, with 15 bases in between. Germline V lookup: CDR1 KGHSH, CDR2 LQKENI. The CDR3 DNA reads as TGTGCCAGCTCACCAAACGGGCAGGGAGATAATCAGCCCCAGCATTTT. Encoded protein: CASSPNGQGDNQPQHF.

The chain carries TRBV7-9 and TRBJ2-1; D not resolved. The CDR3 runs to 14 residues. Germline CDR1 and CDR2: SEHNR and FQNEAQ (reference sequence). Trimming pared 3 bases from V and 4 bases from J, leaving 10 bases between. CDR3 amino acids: CASSLARLYNEQFF. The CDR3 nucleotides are TGTGCCAGCAGCTTGGCGCGACTTTACAATGAGCAGTTCTTC.